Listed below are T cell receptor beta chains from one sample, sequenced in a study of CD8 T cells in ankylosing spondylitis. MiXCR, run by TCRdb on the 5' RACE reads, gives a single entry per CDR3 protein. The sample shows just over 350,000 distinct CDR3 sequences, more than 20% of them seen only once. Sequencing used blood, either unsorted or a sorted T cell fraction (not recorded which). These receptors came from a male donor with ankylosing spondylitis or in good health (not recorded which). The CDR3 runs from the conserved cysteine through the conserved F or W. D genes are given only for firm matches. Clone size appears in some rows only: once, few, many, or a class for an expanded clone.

TGCAGCGTTGAAGTACTTCGGGACAGGGGGCCCTTCTACGAGCAGTACTTC,CSVEVLRDRGPFYEQYF,TRBJ2-7,-,TRBV29-1,TRBD1
TGTGCCAGCAGCTCCAGCGGTGCACTCTCCTACGAGCAGTACTTC,CASSSSGALSYEQYF,TRBJ2-7,-,TRBV7-2,-
TGTGCCAGCAGCTTAGGGAGGGGTCTGGACGAGCAGTACTTC,CASSLGRGLDEQYF,TRBJ2-7,few,TRBV7-8,-
TGCAGTGCTAGAGGGCAGTCCTCCTACGAGCAGTACTTC,CSARGQSSYEQYF,TRBJ2-7,-,TRBV20-1,-
TGTGCCAGCAGTTTTGTAGCGGGGGGACCTGAGGAGACCCAGTACTTC,CASSFVAGGPEETQYF,TRBJ2-5,many,TRBV12-3/TRBV12-4,TRBD2
TGTGCCACCAGTGATTTGGGAGGGGTCGATGAGCAGTTCTTC,CATSDLGGVDEQFF,TRBJ2-1,-,TRBV24-1,-
TGTGCCACCAGTATAACAGCCCCGAGGACCGGGGAGCTGTTTTTT,CATSITAPRTGELFF,TRBJ2-2,-,TRBV24-1,-
TGTGCCAGCGTCCCGTGGGGCTACGAGCAGTACTTC,CASVPWGYEQYF,TRBJ2-7,-,TRBV28,-
TGTGCCAGCAGTTACTCGGGTGGCGGGGAGCTGTTTTTT,CASSYSGGGELFF,TRBJ2-2,-,TRBV6-5,-
TGTGCCAGCAAATCCGGGACTCACTACGAGCAGTACTTC,CASKSGTHYEQYF,TRBJ2-7,few,TRBV12-3/TRBV12-4,-
TGCAGCGTTGAAGGGGCACCTTATGGCTACACCTTC,CSVEGAPYGYTF,TRBJ1-2,-,TRBV29-1,-
TGTGCCAGCAGTCCCGGACAGGGCGACGAGCAGTACTTC,CASSPGQGDEQYF,TRBJ2-7,-,TRBV12-3/TRBV12-4,TRBD1
TGCAGTGCTAGAGATCCCCGGGGTTTCCACTACGAGCAGTACTTC,CSARDPRGFHYEQYF,TRBJ2-7,-,TRBV20-1,-
TGCGCCAGCAGCCAAGATGGGGCAGCAGAGAACACTGAAGCTTTCTTT,CASSQDGAAENTEAFF,TRBJ1-1,-,TRBV4-1,-
TGTGCCAGCAGCCAAGTGGGGTGGACAGGGTCGATTGGCTACACCTTC,CASSQVGWTGSIGYTF,TRBJ1-2,-,TRBV3-1,TRBD1
TGTGCCAGCAGTGAACCCCGACAGGGGCGGGAGGACTATGGCTACACCTTC,CASSEPRQGREDYGYTF,TRBJ1-2,-,TRBV2,TRBD1
TGCAGTGCTAGGCCCTTACTAGGTTTGGTAGATACGCAGTATTTT,CSARPLLGLVDTQYF,TRBJ2-3,-,TRBV20-1,-
TGTGCCAGCAGTTACAGACTAGATGGATACGAGCAGTACTTC,CASSYRLDGYEQYF,TRBJ2-7,-,TRBV12-3/TRBV12-4,-
TGTGCCAGCAGTTCGAAGGACAGGGTTCGTGAGCAGTTCTTC,CASSSKDRVREQFF,TRBJ2-1,many,TRBV12-3/TRBV12-4,TRBD1
TGCAGTGCTATTCGACTAGCGGGGCCTTACGAGCAGTACTTC,CSAIRLAGPYEQYF,TRBJ2-7,-,TRBV20-1,TRBD2
TGTGCCAGCAGTTTCCGACGACTAGCGGGCCGGACAGATACGCAGTATTTT,CASSFRRLAGRTDTQYF,TRBJ2-3,few,TRBV27,TRBD2
TGTGCCAGCAGCTTGACAGGGTGCCACACCGGGGAGCTGTTTTTT,CASSLTGCHTGELFF,TRBJ2-2,-,TRBV7-9,TRBD1
TGTGCCAGCAGCAAGGACAGGTCGCCCACAGATATGCAGTATTTT,CASSKDRSPTDMQYF,TRBJ2-3,-,TRBV6-1,TRBD1
TGTGCCAGCAGGCGTGACATCCGATTGGAGACCCAGTACTTC,CASRRDIRLETQYF,TRBJ2-5,few,TRBV6-2/TRBV6-3,-
TGTGCCATCAGTGAGCCAGCGGGGGATAGCACAGATACGCAGTATTTT,CAISEPAGDSTDTQYF,TRBJ2-3,few,TRBV10-3,TRBD2
TGTGCCAGCAGTTTAATCTATCAGCAAGAGACCCAGTACTTC,CASSLIYQQETQYF,TRBJ2-5,few,TRBV12-3/TRBV12-4,-
TGCAGCGTCAATCGACTAGCGGGGGGGCTTAATGAGCAGTTCTTC,CSVNRLAGGLNEQFF,TRBJ2-1,few,TRBV29-1,TRBD2
TGTGCCAGCAGCGGGGGGACAGGGCTTTTCACAGATACGCAGTATTTT,CASSGGTGLFTDTQYF,TRBJ2-3,few,TRBV5-5,TRBD1
TGTGCCAGTAGCCCTGGTTGGGGCTACGAGCAGTACTTC,CASSPGWGYEQYF,TRBJ2-7,-,TRBV19,-
TGTGCCAGCAGTTTATGGGCGGAGAACACTGAAGCTTTCTTT,CASSLWAENTEAFF,TRBJ1-1,-,TRBV28,-
TGTGCCAGCAGCCAAGTTCTTGGGGGTCTACATTCCGAGCAGTACTTC,CASSQVLGGLHSEQYF,TRBJ2-7,-,TRBV11-2,-
TGTGCCAGTAGTATAGCCGGGACAGAGCAGTTCTTC,CASSIAGTEQFF,TRBJ2-1,-,TRBV19,-
TGTGCCAGCAGCTCCGACTTTGGCTATAATTCACCCCTCCACTTT,CASSSDFGYNSPLHF,TRBJ1-6,-,TRBV7-9,-
TGTGCCAGCAGCCATAGCAATCAGCCCCAGCATTTT,CASSHSNQPQHF,TRBJ1-5,few,TRBV12-3/TRBV12-4,-
TGTGCCAGCTCCCTCACACTAGCGGGCACAGATACGCAGTATTTT,CASSLTLAGTDTQYF,TRBJ2-3,-,TRBV18,TRBD2
TGTGCCAGCAGCGCGCGGACAGTAAATCTAGATACGCAGTATTTT,CASSARTVNLDTQYF,TRBJ2-3,-,TRBV9,-
TGTGCCAGCAGCTTACAGGTTTCTGGGGCCAACGTCCTGACTTTC,CASSLQVSGANVLTF,TRBJ2-6,-,TRBV7-6,-
TGCGCCAGCAGCCAAGTTTACGGGGGGCGTTACGAGCAGTACTTC,CASSQVYGGRYEQYF,TRBJ2-7,few,TRBV4-1,-
TGTGCCAGCAGTTTCGCCGGGGACTTAAGCGGGGAGCTGTTTTTT,CASSFAGDLSGELFF,TRBJ2-2,-,TRBV27,-
TGCAGTGCTCCTCCACCGGGCTATGGCTACACCTTC,CSAPPPGYGYTF,TRBJ1-2,few,TRBV20-1,-
TGTGCCAGCAGCTTAGCATGGGCTAGCGGGGGCCCGGTGGACAATGAGCAGTTCTTC,CASSLAWASGGPVDNEQFF,TRBJ2-1,-,TRBV7-2,TRBD2
TGTGCCACCAGCGAAACTAGCGGGGTCACAGATACGCAGTATTTT,CATSETSGVTDTQYF,TRBJ2-3,-,TRBV15,TRBD2
TGTGCCAGCAGCTTAGTACCCCTGGGAGCTATCAGCACAGATACGCAGTATTTT,CASSLVPLGAISTDTQYF,TRBJ2-3,few,TRBV11-2,-
TGCAGCGTTGGGGACTCCGCGTACGAGCAGTACTTC,CSVGDSAYEQYF,TRBJ2-7,few,TRBV29-1,-
TGTGCCAGCAGCTTTTTAGGGGCAGGGATTGACAATGAGCAGTTCTTC,CASSFLGAGIDNEQFF,TRBJ2-1,-,TRBV7-3,-